This TCR beta chain was captured in a study of identical twins (dated by TCRdb to about 2016). General notes on the study: The study deep-sequenced TCR alpha and beta repertoires from monozygotic twins, unrelated adults of various ages and cord blood to test whether fetal clonotypes persist. To rule out contamination, replicate twin experiments were performed at different times with different library preparation protocols. Study-wide conclusions, independent of this receptor: Fewer insertions were carried by abundant cord blood beta clonotypes; a weaker similar trend was observed in young adult naive repertoires, while no such trend was observed in memory repertoires. In beta out-of-frame sequences, excess twin sharing was weaker, because having fewer shared sequences lowered the signal-to-noise ratio. In monozygotic twins, recombination models systematically underestimated out-of-frame TCR alpha sharing, but the models matched the sharing seen between unrelated individuals. Out-of-frame TCR alpha sequences shared between twins showed an excess of low generation-probability sequences compared with coincidental sharing between unrelated individuals. Invariant T cells such as MAIT and iNKT could partly confound zero-insertion analyses, though diverse VJ usage argued against this for most clonotypes. Because the same donors could not be followed over many years, conclusions were based on cross-sectional statistical analysis.

Receptor libraries were prepared by 5' RACE. Instrument used: Illumina HiSeq 2000. Template switching introduced a universal primer binding site; the final cDNA contained a unique molecular identifier, enabling accurate counting of TCR cDNA molecules. Specific primers in the conserved constant-segment region were used to synthesize first-strand cDNA for TCR alpha and beta chains. To control for contamination, every cDNA library carried two barcodes: a SMART-Mk sample barcode plus Illumina barcodes. Two successive PCR steps introduced TruSeq adapter sequences along with Illumina sample barcodes. The Illumina HiSeq platform was used with custom primers to sequence TCR alpha and beta cDNA libraries. The study's own analysis went as follows. MiGEC processed the raw reads to extract unique molecular identifiers, while MiXCR was used to determine the CDR3 positions. For each individual, recombination models were inferred using an EM algorithm with the repgenHMM and IGoR tools. The tcR package in R was used for shared clonotype analysis, with sharing normalized by the product of cloneset sizes. To study raw recombination free of thymic and clonal selection effects, out-of-frame nonproductive sequences were analyzed. TCRdb reanalyzed the raw reads on its own, using fastp at Q25 for trimming and MiXCR for clone calling, and kept in-frame beta chains. Duplicate CDR3 protein sequences are folded into a single record with the most common DNA and genes. The V and J calls follow TCRdb's processing rather than the paper's. This sample holds a few hundred thousand distinct CDR3 sequences; approximately 8.3% were observed only once. The ten most abundant clones make up 2.5% to 3.5% of the sample.

Of note for this clonotype: Its cognate antigen has yet to be identified. Per-nucleotide qualities are absent, and no much larger clonotype sits a single base away.

Only healthy Caucasian donors were included. The twin cohort comprised three pairs of female monozygotic twins, all aged roughly 18 to 30 years. Positive isolation kits from Invitrogen were used to isolate CD4+ and CD8+ T cell populations. Taken from the germline V gene, the CDR1 and CDR2 loops are SNHLY and FYNNEI. Compared with germline, V lacks 7 bases and J lacks 4 bases; bases without a gene match: 10. From cysteine to phenylalanine, the CDR3 is 15 amino acids long. This entry keeps only the CDR3 DNA: 45 bases, framed from base 1. The sample also formed part of further work on yellow fever vaccine responses in identical twins. As described in the second report: The authors reported that the T cell response to vaccination in identical twins appeared partly convergent and partly personalized. Focusing on identical twins, the study followed the T cell clones that responded to the vaccine, and did so with precision.

This receptor was identified in a woman younger than 30 in good health. The rearranged chain carries TRBV2 and TRBJ1-1, and TRBD1 aligns with 9 junction nucleotides. The sequenced sample consisted of CD8+ T cells sorted from blood. The base sequence is TGTGCCAGCATAAGGGGACAGGGTTTGTTCACTGAAGCTTTCTTT. The encoded protein is CASIRGQGLFTEAFF.